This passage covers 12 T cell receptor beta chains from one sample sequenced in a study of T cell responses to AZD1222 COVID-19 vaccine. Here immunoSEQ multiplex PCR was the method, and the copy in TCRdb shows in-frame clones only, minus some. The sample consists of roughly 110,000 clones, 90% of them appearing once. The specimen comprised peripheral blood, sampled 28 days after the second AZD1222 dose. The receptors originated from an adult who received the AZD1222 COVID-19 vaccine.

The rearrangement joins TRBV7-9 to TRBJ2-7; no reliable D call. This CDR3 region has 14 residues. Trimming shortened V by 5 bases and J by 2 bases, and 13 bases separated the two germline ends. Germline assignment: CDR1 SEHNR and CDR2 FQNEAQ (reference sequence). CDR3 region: CASSPRLSPYEQYF. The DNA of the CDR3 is TGTGCCAGCAGCCCGCGGCTGTCTCCCTACGAGCAGTACTTC.

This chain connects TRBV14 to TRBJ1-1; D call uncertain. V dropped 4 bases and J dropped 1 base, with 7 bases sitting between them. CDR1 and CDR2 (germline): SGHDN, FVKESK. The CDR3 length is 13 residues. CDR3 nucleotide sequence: TGTGCCAGCAGCCCGGCCCCGAACACTGAAGCTTTCTTT. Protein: CASSPAPNTEAFF.

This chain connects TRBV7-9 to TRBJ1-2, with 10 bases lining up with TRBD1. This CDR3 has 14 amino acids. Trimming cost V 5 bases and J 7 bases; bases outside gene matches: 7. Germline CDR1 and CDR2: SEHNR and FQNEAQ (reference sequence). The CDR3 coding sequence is TGTGCCAGCAGCGCGCGCCGACAGGGGGCTGGCTACACCTTC. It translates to CASSARRQGAGYTF. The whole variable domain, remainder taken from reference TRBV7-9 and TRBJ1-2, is DTGVSQNPRHKITKRGQNVTFRCDPISEHNRLYWYRQTLGQGPEFLTYFQNEAQLEKSRLLSDRFSAERPKGSFSTLEIQRTEQGDSAMYLCASSARRQGAGYTFGSGTRLTVV.

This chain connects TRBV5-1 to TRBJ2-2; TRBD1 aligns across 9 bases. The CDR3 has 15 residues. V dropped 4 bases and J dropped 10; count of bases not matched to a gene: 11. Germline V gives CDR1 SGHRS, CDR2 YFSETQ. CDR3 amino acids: CASSARTGALEELFF. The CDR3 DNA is TGCGCCAGCAGCGCAAGGACAGGGGCCCTAGAGGAGCTGTTTTTT.

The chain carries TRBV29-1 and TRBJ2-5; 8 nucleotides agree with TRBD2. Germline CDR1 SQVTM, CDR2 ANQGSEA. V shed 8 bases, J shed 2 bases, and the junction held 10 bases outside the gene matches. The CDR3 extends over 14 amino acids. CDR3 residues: CSMRPAGEQETQYF. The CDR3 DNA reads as TGCAGCATGCGCCCAGCGGGGGAACAAGAGACCCAGTACTTC.

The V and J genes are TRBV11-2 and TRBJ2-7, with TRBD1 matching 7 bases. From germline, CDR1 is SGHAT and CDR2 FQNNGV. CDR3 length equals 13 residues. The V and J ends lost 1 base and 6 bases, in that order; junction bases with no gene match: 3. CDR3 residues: CASSLVQGREQYF. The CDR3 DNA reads TGTGCCAGCAGCTTAGTACAGGGGCGCGAGCAGTACTTC.

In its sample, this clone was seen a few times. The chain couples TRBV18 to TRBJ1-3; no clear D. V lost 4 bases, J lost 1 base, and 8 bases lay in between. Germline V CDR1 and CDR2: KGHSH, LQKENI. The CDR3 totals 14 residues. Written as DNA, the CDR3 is TGTGCCAGCTCACGCGGGGATTCTGGAAACACCATATATTTT. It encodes CASSRGDSGNTIYF.

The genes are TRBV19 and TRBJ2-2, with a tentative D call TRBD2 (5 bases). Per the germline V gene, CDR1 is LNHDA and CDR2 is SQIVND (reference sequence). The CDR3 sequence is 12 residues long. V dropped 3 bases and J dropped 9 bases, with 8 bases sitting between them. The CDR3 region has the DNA TGTGCCAGTAGTATTGAGGGAAGGGAGCTGTTTTTT. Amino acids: CASSIEGRELFF.

Here the CDR3 reads CASTSTGSLGGYTF. CDR3 bases: TGTGCCAGCACATCGACAGGGAGCCTGGGTGGCTACACCTTC. The rearrangement joins TRBV2 to TRBJ1-2, with 7 nucleotides matching TRBD1. Germline CDR1 reads SNHLY; CDR2 reads FYNNEI. The CDR3 runs 14 residues. V was clipped by 7 bases and J by 7 bases; unmatched bases: 12.

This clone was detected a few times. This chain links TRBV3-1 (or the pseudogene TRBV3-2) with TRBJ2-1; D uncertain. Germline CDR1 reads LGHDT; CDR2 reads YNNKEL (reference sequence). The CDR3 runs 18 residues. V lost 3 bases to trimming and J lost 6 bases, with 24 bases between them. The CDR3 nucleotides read TGTGCCAGCAGCCAGATGACGAACCTACTATTAGATCCCAATGAGCAGTTCTTC. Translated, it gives CASSQMTNLLLDPNEQFF.

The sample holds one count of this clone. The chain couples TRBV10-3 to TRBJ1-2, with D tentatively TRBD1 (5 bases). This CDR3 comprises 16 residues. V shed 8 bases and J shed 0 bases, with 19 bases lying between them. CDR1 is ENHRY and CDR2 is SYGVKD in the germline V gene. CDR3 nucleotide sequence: TGTGCCATCGGTCCGGGACGGGAGAAAGCTAACTATGGCTACACCTTC. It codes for CAIGPGREKANYGYTF.

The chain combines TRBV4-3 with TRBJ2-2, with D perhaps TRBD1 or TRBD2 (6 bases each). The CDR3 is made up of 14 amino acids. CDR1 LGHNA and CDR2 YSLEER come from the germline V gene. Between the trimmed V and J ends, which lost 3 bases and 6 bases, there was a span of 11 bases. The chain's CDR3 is CASSHSGDSGELFF. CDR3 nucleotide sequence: TGCGCCAGCAGCCATTCAGGGGACTCCGGGGAGCTGTTTTTT.